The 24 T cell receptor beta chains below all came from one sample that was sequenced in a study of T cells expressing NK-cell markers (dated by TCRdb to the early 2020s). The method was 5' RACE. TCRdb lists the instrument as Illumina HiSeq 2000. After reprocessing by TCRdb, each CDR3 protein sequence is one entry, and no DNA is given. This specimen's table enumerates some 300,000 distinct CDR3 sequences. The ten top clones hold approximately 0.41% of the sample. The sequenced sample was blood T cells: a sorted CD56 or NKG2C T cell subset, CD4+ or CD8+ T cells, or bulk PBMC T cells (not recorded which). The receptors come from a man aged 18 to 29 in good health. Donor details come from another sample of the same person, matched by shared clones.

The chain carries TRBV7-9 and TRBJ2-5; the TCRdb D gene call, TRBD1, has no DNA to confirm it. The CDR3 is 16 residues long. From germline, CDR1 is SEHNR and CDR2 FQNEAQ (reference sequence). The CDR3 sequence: CASSPSGAASQETQYF.

The CDR3 sequence: CASSQVAGAQETQYF. This chain joins TRBV14 and TRBJ2-5; TCRdb's D gene call, TRBD1, goes unchecked for lack of DNA. CDR1 SGHDN and CDR2 FVKESK come from the germline V gene. The CDR3 runs 15 residues.

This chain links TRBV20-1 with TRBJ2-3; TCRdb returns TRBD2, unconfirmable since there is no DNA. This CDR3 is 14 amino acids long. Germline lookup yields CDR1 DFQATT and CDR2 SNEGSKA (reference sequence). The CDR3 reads CSAFTSVKTDTQYF.

The CDR3 protein is CASSPGGIAKNIQYF. The rearrangement uses TRBV25-1 and TRBJ2-4; the D call from TCRdb, TRBD1, cannot be confirmed without DNA. The CDR3 spans 15 residues. Germline lookup yields CDR1 MGHDK and CDR2 SYGVNS.

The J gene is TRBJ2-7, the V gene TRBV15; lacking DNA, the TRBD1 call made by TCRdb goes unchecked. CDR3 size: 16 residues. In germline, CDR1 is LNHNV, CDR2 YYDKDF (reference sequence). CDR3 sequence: CATSRDSWYRDGEQYF.

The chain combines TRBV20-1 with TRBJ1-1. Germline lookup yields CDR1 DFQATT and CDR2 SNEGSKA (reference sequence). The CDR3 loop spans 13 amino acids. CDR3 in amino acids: CSATKPKNTEAFF.

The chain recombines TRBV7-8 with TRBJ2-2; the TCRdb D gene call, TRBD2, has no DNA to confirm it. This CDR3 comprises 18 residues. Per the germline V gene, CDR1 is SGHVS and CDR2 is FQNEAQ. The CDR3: CASRSTGLAGASTGELFF. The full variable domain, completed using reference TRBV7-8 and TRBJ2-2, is GAGVSQSPRYKVAKRGQDVALRCDPISGHVSLFWYQQALGQGPEFLTYFQNEAQLDKSGLPSDRFFAERPEGSVSTLKIQRTQQEDSAVYLCASRSTGLAGASTGELFFGEGSRLTVL.

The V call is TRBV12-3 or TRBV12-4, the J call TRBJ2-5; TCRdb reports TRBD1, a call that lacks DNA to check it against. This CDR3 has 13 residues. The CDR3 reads CASSIWGEETQYF.

The CDR3 is CSARGRGGRETQYF. V is TRBV20-1 and J is TRBJ2-5; lacking DNA, the TRBD2 call made by TCRdb goes unchecked. Germline V gene lookup returns CDR1 DFQATT and CDR2 SNEGSKA (reference sequence). This CDR3 is 14 amino acids long.

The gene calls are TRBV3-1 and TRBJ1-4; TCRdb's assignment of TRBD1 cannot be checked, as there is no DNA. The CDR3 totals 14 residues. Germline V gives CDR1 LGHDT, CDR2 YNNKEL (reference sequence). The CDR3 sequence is CASSYNQGNEKLFF.

The CDR3 sequence: CASSPSAYNEQFF. V usage is TRBV5-1 and J usage is TRBJ2-1. The V gene's germline CDR1 is SGHRS and CDR2 YFSETQ. CDR3 length equals 13 residues.

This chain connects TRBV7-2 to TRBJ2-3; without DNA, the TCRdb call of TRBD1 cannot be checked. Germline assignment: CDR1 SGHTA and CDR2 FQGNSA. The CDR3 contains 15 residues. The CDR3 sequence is CASSSGGLWADTQYF.

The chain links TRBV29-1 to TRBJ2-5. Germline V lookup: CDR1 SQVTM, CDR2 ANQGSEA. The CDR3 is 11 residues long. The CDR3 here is CSVHQSETQYF.

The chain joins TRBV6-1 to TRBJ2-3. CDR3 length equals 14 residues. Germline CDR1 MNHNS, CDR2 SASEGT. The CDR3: CASSDPSNTDTQYF.

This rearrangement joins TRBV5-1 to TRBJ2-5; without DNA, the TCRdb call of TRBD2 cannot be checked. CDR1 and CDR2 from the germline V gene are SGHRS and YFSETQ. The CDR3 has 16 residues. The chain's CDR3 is CASSLFSGGIQETQYF.

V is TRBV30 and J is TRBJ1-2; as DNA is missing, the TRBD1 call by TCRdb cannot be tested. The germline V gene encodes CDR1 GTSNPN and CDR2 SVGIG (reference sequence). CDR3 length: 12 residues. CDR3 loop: CARGRPGGGYTF. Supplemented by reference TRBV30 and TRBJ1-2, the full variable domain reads SQTIHQWPATLVQPVGSPLSLECTVEGTSNPNLYWYRQAAGRGLQLLFYSVGIGQISSEVPQNLSASRPQDRQFILSSKKLLLSDSGFYLCARGRPGGGYTFGSGTRLTVV.

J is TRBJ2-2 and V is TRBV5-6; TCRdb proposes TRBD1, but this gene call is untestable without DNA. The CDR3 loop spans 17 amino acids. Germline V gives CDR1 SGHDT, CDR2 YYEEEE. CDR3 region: CASSPDMGGRDGGELFF.

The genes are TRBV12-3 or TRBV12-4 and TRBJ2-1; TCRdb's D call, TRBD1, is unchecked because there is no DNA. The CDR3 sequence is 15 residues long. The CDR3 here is CASRTGQRRGNEQFF.

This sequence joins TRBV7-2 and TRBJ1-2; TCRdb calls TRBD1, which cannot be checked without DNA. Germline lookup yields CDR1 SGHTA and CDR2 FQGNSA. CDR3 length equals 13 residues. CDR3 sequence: CASSTQQGYGYTF.

CDR3 sequence: CASSPTPAQPQHF. This rearrangement joins TRBV27 to TRBJ1-5. The germline gives CDR1 MNHEY, CDR2 SMNVEV (reference sequence). The CDR3 spans 13 residues.

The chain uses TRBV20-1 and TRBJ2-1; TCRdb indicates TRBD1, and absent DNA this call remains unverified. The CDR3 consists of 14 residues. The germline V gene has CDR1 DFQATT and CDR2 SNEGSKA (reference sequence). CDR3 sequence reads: CSAHRGISYNEQFF.

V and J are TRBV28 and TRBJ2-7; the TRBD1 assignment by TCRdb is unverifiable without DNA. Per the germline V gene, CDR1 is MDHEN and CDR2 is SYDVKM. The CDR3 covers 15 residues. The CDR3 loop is CASSLSTDSTYEQYF.

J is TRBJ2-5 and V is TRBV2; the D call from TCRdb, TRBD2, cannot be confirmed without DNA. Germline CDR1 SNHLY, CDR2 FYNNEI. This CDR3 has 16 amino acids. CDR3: CASSQGLAGVRETQYF.

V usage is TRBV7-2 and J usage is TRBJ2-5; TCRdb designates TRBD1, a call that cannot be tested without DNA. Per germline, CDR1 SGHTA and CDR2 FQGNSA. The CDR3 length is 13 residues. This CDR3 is CASSLSREETQYF.